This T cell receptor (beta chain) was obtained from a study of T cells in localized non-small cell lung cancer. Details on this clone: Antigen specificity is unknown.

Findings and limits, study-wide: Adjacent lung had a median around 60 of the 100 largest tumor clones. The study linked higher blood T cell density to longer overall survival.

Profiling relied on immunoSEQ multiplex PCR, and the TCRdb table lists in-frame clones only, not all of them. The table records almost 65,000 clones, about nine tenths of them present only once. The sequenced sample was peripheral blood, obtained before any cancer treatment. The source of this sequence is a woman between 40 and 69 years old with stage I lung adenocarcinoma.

The CDR3, as DNA: TGTGCCAGCAGTTTAACCTACGAGCAGTACTTC. Translating it yields CASSLTYEQYF. The chain joins TRBV28 to TRBJ2-7, with D hard to call. This CDR3 has 11 amino acids. The germline gives CDR1 MDHEN, CDR2 SYDVKM. Trimming pared 2 bases from V and 2 bases from J, leaving 1 base between.